The TCR beta chain under discussion was sequenced for a study of Graves' ophthalmopathy and Graves' hyperthyroidism. TCR beta CDR3 amplification used RNA transcripts. In the first round, RT-PCR was carried out with HTBI primers, and a multiplex PCR formed the second round. In TCRdb, the multiplex PCR reads were re-called with MiXCR into one record per CDR3 protein. The sample holds approximately 160,000 distinct CDR3 sequences; 35% to 45% are singletons and the top ten take over 7%. This clonotype appeared many times. The sequence derives from a man aged 25 to 40 with Graves' ophthalmopathy. Material: peripheral blood.

CDR3 sequence: CASSPRATGPSGNTIYF. The CDR3, as DNA: TGTGCCAGCAGTCCAAGGGCGACAGGTCCCTCTGGAAACACCATATATTTT. This chain uses TRBV6-4 with TRBJ1-3; D is possibly TRBD1 (6 bases). This CDR3 comprises 17 residues. V was shortened by 5 bases and J by 0 bases, with 17 bases between the two germline ends. Germline values: CDR1 MRHNA, CDR2 SNTAGT.